This T cell receptor (beta chain) was documented in a study of graft-versus-host responses after intestinal transplantation. Overall study: Among the recipients, transplants were multivisceral, liver-intestinal, or isolated intestinal. Induction using anti-thymocyte globulin, followed by tacrolimus and steroids for two to three years, was given to all recipients.

Study results and limitations: GvH clones were identified in recipient marrow, with some first appearing in ileum or blood.

Trimming shortened V by 4 bases and J by 2 bases, and 10 bases separated the two germline ends. The CDR3 is 14 amino acids. Per the germline V gene, CDR1 is SGHDT and CDR2 is YYEEEE. The researchers put some 200,000 CFSE-labeled responder cells into plates with some 200,000 irradiated, violet-dye-labeled stimulator cells. Proliferating CFSE-low CD3+CD4+ and CD3+CD8+ responders were sorted post-reaction. The method was immunoSEQ multiplex PCR; TCRdb's version includes in-frame clones alone and lacks a portion of them. This sample has about 15,000 clones, with approximately 38% found just once. Material: alloreactive CD8+ T cells from a mixed lymphocyte reaction culture, obtained before intestinal transplant. Stated subset: CFSE-low proliferating T cells sorted from roughly six-day pre-transplant mixed lymphocyte reaction (GvH or HvG direction). The V call is TRBV5-6, the J call TRBJ1-3; D call uncertain. This TCR derives from a human patient who received an intestinal transplant. CDR3 nucleotide sequence: TGTGCCAGCAGCCGGACTCAACCTGGAAACACCATATATTTT. It specifies CASSRTQPGNTIYF.